The present T cell receptor (beta chain) was sequenced within a study of vaccination and CD4 T cells after COVID-19. About the study: Stimuli were overlapping spike peptide pools of SARS-CoV-2 and three common cold coronaviruses (HCoV-NL63, HCoV-OC43, HCoV-229E). Regarding the study as a whole: Convalescent patients' clones that were vaccine-specific were spike mono-reactive in 304 of 307 cases.

The Oncomine TCR Beta short-read assay was applied to DNA of cultured CD4+ T cells. Genomic DNA extraction was carried out from cultured CD4+ T cells. TCRdb re-called the PCR reads through MiXCR, storing one row per CDR3 protein. The table lists approximately 22,000 distinct CDR3 sequences, 62% of them singletons. This CDR3 contains 10 residues. Germline CDR1 DFQATT, CDR2 SNEGSKA (reference sequence). The germline V and J ends were trimmed by 3 bases and 11 bases, with 8 bases remaining between them. About this clonotype: The target antigen is unknown.

As for treatment: approximately 10-day PBMC culture with coronavirus spike peptide pools or control peptides (ViraFEST assay). Upon completion of approximately 9 days of culture, CD4+ T cells were isolated via negative selection. The sequence was obtained from a human donor who had recovered from COVID-19. The J gene is TRBJ1-5, the V gene TRBV20-1, with D tentatively TRBD1 (5 bases). Material: CD4+ T cells from blood, cultured in vitro. The CDR3 nucleotides are TGCAGTGCTAGTCCCAGGGCCCAGCATTTT. Amino acids: CSASPRAQHF.